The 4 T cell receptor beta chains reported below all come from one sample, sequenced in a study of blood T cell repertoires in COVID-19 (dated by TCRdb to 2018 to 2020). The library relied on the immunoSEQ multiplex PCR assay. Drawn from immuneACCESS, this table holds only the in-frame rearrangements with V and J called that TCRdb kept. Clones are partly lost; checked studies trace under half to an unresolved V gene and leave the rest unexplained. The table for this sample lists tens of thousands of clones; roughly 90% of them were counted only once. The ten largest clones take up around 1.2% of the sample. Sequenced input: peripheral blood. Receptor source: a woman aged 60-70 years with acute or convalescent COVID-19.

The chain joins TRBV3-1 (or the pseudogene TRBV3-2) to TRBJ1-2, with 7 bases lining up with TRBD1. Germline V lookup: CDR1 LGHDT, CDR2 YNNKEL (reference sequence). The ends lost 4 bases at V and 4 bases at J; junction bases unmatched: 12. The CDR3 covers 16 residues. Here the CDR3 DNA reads TGTGCCAGCAGCCTCCTTGGAGGGGGCTTAATCTATGGCTACACCTTC. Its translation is CASSLLGGGLIYGYTF.

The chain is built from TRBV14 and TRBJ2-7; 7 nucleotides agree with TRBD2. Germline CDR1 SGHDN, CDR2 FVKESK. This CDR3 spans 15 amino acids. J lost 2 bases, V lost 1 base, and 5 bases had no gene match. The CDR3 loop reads CASSQAAGLAYEQYV. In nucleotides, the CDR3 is TGTGCCAGCAGCCAAGCCGCCGGACTAGCCTACGAGCAGTACGTC.

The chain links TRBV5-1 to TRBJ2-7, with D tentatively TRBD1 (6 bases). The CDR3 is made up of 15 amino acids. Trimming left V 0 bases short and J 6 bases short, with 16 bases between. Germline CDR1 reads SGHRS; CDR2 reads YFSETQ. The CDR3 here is CASSLGITGSGEQYV. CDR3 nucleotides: TGCGCCAGCAGCTTGGGAATCACAGGGTCGGGCGAGCAGTACGTC.

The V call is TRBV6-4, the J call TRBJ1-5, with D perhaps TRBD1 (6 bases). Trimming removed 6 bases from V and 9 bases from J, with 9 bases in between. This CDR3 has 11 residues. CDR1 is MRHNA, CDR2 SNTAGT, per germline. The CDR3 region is CASRQQGPQHF. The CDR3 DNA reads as TGTGCCAGCAGGCAACAGGGGCCCCAGCATTTT.